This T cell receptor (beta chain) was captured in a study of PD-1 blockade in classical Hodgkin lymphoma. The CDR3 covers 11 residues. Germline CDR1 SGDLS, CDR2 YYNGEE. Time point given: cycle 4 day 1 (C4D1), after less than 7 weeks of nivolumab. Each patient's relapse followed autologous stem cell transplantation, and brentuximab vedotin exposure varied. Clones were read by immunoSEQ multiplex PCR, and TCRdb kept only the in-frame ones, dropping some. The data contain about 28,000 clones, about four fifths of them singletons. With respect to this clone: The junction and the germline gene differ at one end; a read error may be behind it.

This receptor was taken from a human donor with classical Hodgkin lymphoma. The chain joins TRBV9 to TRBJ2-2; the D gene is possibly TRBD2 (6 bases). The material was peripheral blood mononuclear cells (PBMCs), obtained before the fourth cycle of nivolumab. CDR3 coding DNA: TGTGCCAGCAGCGCTCCCGGGGGGCTGTTTTTT. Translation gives CASSAPGGLFF.